This TCR beta chain stems from a study of cytomegalovirus exposure and HLA in healthy donors. Study overall: The roughly 130 validation repertoires used the same platform as the approximately 670 first-cohort repertoires (as reported by a later analysis). Whole-study findings and limits: Most sequenced TCRs were rare (though some public TCRs occurred in many donors). Among the CMV-associated chains, three were confirmed in vitro as specific for CMV antigens.

From the roughly 120-subject validation cohort, which was separate from the roughly 620-subject first cohort, the donors were drawn. Regarding this clone: As yet, its antigen is unknown.

Measured with immunoSEQ multiplex PCR; TCRdb has only the in-frame clones, and not every one. The sample carries about 150,000 clones, approximately 91% recorded once. Sequenced material: PBMCs. This clonotype was obtained from a woman between 18 and 29 years old in good health and CMV-seropositive.

The DNA of the CDR3 is TGTGCCAGCAGTTTACTCCTAGCGGGAGGCAATGAGCAGTTCTTC. This encodes CASSLLLAGGNEQFF. This rearrangement joins TRBV28 to TRBJ2-1; TRBD2 aligns across 11 bases. This CDR3 has 15 amino acids. The ends lost 2 bases at V and 6 bases at J; junction bases unmatched: 3. CDR1 is MDHEN, CDR2 SYDVKM, per germline.